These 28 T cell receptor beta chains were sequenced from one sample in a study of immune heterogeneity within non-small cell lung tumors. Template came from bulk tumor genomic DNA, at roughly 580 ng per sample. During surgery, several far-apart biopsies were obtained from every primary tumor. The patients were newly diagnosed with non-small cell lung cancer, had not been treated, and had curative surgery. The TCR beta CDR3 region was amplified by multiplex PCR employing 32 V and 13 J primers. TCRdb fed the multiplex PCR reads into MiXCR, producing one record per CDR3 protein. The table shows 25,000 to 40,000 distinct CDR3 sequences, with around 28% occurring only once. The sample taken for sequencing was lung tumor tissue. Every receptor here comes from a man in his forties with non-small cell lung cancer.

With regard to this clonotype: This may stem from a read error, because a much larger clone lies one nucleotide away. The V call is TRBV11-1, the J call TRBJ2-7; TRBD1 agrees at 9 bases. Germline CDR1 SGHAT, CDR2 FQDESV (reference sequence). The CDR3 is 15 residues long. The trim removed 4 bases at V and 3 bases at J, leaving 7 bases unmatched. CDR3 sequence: CASSSRQGGNYEQYF. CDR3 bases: TGTGCCAGCAGCTCCCGACAGGGGGGTAACTACGAGCAGTACTTC.

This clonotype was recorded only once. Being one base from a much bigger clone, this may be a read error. This chain's CDR3 is CASSDGLNTEAFF. The CDR3 DNA follows: TGTGCCAGCAGCGACGGATTGAACACTGAAGCTTTCTTT. The J gene is TRBJ1-1, the V gene TRBV27; D gene uncertain. The CDR3 length is 13 residues. Germline V gives CDR1 MNHEY, CDR2 SMNVEV (reference sequence). V shed 6 bases and J shed 0 bases, with 8 bases lying between them.

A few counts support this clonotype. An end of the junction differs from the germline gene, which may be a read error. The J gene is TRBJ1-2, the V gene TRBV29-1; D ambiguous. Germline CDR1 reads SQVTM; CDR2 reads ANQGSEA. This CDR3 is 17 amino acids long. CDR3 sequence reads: CRVEDTPGGNLNYGYTF. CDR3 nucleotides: TGCCGCGTTGAAGATACCCCAGGAGGCAATCTTAACTATGGCTACACCTTC.

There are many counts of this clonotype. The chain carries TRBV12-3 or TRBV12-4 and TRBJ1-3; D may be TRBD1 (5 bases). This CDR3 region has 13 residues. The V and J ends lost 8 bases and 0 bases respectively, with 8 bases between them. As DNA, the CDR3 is TGTGCCAGCGCGGGGCTCTCTGGAAACACCATATATTTT. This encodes CASAGLSGNTIYF.

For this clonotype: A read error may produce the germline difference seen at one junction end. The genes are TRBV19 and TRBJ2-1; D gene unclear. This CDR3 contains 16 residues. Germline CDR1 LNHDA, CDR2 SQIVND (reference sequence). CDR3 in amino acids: CSSSSYKVPAYNEQFF. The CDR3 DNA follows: TGTTCCAGTAGTAGCTACAAGGTCCCGGCATACAATGAGCAGTTCTTC.

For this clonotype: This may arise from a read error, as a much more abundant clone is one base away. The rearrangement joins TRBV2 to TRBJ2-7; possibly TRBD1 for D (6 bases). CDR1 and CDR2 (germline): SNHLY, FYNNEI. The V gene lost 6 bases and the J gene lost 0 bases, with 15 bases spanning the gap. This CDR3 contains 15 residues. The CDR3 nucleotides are TGTGCCAGCAGAACAGGGACCTACAGCTCCTACGAGCAGTACTTC. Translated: CASRTGTYSSYEQYF.

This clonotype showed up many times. CDR3 residues: CASGSRTYEQYF. The DNA for the CDR3 is TGTGCCAGCGGGTCTAGGACCTACGAGCAGTACTTC. The gene calls are TRBV7-9 and TRBJ2-7; D ambiguous. Germline V gene sequence: CDR1 SEHNR, CDR2 FQNEAQ (reference sequence). Trimming stripped 8 bases from V and 2 bases from J, with 10 bases between. The CDR3 contains 12 residues.

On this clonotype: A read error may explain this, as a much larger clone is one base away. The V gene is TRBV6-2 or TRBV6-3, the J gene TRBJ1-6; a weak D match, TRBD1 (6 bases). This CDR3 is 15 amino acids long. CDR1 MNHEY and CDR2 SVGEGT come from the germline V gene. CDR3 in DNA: TGTGCCAGCAGTAGAGGACAGCCCATTAATTCACCCATCCACTTT. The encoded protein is CASSRGQPINSPIHF.

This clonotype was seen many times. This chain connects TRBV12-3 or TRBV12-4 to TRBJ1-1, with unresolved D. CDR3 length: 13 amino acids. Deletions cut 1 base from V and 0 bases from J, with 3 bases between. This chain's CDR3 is CASSLEMNTEAFF. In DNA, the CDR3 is TGTGCCAGCAGTTTAGAGATGAACACTGAAGCTTTCTTT.

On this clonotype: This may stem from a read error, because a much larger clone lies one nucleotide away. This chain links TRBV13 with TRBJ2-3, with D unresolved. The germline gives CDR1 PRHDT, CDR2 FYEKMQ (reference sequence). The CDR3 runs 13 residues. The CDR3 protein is CASSPRGTYTQYF. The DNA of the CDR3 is TGTGCCAGCAGCCCAAGAGGCACATATACGCAGTATTTT.

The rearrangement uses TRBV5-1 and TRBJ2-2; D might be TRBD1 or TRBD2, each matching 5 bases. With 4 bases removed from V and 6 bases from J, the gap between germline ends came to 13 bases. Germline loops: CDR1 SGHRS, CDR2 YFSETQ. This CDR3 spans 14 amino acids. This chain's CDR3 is CASSPFRDPGELFF. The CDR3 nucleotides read TGCGCCAGCAGCCCTTTTCGGGACCCCGGGGAGCTGTTTTTT.

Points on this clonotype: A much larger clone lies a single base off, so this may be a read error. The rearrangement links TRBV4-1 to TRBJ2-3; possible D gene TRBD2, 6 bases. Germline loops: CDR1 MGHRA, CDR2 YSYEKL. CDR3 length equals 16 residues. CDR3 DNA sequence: TGCACCAGCAGCCAAGATTGGGGGACTCGCACAGATACGCAGTATTTT. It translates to CTSSQDWGTRTDTQYF.

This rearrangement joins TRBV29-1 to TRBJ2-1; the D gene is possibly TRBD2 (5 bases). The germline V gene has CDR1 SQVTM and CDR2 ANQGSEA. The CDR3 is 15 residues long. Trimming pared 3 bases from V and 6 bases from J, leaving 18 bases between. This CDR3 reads CSVDPTGLGSNEQFF. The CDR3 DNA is TGCAGCGTTGACCCTACGGGCCTGGGGAGCAATGAGCAGTTCTTC.

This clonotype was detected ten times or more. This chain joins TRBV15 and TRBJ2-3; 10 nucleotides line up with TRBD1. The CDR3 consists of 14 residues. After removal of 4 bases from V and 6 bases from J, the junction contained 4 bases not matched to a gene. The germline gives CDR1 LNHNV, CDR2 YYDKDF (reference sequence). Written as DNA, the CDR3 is TGTGCCACCAGCAAAGGACAGGGGGGTGATACGCAGTATTTT. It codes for CATSKGQGGDTQYF. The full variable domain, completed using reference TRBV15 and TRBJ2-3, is DAMVIQNPRYQVTQFGKPVTLSCSQTLNHNVMYWYQQKSSQAPKLLFHYYDKDFNNEADTPDNFQSRRPNTSFCFLDIRSPGLGDTAMYLCATSKGQGGDTQYFGPGTRLTVL.

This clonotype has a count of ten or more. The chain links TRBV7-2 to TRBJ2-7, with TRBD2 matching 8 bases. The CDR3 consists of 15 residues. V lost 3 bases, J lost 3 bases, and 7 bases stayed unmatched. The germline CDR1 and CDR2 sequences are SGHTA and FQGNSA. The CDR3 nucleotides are TGTGCCAGCAGCTTGCAACCGACTAGCGACTACGAGCAGTACTTC. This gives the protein CASSLQPTSDYEQYF.

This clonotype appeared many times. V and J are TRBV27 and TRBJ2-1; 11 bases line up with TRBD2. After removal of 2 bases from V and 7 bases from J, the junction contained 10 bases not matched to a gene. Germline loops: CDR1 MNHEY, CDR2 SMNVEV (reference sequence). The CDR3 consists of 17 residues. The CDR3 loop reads CASSLRGLAGWGNEQFF. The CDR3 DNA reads TGTGCCAGCAGTTTAAGAGGACTAGCGGGCTGGGGGAATGAGCAGTTCTTC.

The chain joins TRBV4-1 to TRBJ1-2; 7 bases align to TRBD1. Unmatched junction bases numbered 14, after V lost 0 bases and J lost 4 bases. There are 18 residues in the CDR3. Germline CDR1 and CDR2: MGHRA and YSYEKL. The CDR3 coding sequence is TGCGCCAGCAGCCAAGATAGTGGGACAGCTTCTTTGGGCTATGGCTACACCTTC. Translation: CASSQDSGTASLGYGYTF.

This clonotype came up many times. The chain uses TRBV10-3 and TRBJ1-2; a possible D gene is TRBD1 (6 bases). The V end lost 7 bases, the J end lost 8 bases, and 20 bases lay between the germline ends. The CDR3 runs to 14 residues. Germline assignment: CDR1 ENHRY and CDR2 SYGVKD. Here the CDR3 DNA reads TGTGCCATCAAACCAGGACAGAGCTCGGAGGGCTACACCTTC. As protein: CAIKPGQSSEGYTF.

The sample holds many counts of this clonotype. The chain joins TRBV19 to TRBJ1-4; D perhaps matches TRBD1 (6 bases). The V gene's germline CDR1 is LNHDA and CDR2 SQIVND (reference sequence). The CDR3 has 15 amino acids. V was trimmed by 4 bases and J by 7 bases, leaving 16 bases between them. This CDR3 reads CASSTTGSRSEKLFF. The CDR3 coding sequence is TGTGCCAGTAGTACCACAGGGTCTAGGAGTGAAAAACTGTTTTTT.

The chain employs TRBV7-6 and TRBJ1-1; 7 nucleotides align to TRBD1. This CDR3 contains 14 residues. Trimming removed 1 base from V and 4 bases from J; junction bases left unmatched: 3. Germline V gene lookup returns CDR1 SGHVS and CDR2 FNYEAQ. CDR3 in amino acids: CASSLGQGVTEAFF. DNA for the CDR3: TGTGCCAGCAGCTTAGGGCAGGGGGTCACTGAAGCTTTCTTT. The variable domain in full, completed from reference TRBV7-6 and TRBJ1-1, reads GAGVSQSPRYKVTKRGQDVALRCDPISGHVSLYWYRQALGQGPEFLTYFNYEAQQDKSGLPNDRFSAERPEGSISTLTIQRTEQRDSAMYRCASSLGQGVTEAFFGQGTRLTVV.

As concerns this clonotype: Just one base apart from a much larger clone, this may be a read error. CDR3 bases: TGTGCCAGCTTTGACAGGGGTGCCTACGAGCAGTACTTC. It is translated as CASFDRGAYEQYF. The rearrangement uses TRBV2 and TRBJ2-7; TRBD1 agrees at 8 bases. Germline CDR1 reads SNHLY; CDR2 reads FYNNEI. CDR3 length: 13 amino acids. V lost 8 bases to trimming and J lost 2 bases; unmatched junction nucleotides: 5.

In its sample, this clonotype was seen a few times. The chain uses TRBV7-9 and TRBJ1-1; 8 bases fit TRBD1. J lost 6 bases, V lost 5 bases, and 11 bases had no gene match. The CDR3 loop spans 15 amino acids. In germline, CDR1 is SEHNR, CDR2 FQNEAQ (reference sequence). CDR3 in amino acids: CASSPTYSQGAEAFF. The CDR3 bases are TGTGCCAGCAGCCCGACGTATTCACAGGGGGCTGAAGCTTTCTTT.

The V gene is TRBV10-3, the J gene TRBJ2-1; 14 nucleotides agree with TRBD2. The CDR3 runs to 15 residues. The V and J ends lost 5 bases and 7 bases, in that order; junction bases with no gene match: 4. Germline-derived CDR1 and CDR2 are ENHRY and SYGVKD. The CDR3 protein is CAISKGLAGVNEQFF. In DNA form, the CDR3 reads TGTGCCATCAGTAAGGGACTAGCGGGAGTTAATGAGCAGTTCTTC.

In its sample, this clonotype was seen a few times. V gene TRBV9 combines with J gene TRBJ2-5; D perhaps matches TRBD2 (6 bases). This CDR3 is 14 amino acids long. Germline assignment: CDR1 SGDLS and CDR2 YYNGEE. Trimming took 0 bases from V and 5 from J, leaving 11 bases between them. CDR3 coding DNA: TGTGCCAGCAGCGTAGGTGGGAGGTTGGAGACCCAGTACTTC. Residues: CASSVGGRLETQYF.

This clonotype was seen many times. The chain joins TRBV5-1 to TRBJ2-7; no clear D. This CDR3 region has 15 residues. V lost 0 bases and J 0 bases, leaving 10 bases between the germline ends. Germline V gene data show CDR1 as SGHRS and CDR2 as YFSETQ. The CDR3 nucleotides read TGCGCCAGCAGCTTGGCCGCGGAGTACTCCTACGAGCAGTACTTC. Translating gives CASSLAAEYSYEQYF. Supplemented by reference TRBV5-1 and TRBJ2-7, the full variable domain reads KAGVTQTPRYLIKTRGQQVTLSCSPISGHRSVSWYQQTPGQGLQFLFEYFSETQRNKGNFPGRFSGRQFSNSRSEMNVSTLELGDSALYLCASSLAAEYSYEQYFGPGTRLTVT.

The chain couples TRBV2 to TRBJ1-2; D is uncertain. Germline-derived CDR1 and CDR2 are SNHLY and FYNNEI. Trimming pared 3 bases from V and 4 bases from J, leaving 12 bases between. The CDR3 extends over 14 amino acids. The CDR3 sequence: CASSDGGRFYGYTF. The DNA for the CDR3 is TGTGCCAGCAGTGACGGAGGGCGCTTCTATGGCTACACCTTC.

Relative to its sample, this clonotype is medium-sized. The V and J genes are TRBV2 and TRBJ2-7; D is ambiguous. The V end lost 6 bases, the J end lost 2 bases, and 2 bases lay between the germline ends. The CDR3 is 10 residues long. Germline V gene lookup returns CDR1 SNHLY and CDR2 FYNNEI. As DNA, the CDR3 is TGTGCCAGCAGGGCCTACGAGCAGTACTTC. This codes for CASRAYEQYF. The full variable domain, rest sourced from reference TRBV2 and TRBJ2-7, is EPEVTQTPSHQVTQMGQEVILRCVPISNHLYFYWYRQILGQKVEFLVSFYNNEISEKSEIFDDQFSVERPDGSNFTLKIRSTKLEDSAMYFCASRAYEQYFGPGTRLTVT.

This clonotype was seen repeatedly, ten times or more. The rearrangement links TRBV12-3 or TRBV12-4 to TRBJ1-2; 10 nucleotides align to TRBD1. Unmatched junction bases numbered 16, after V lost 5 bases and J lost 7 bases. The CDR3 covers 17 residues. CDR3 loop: CASSRQVGQGTNGGYTF. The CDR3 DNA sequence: TGTGCCAGCAGTCGTCAGGTGGGACAGGGGACGAATGGTGGCTACACCTTC.